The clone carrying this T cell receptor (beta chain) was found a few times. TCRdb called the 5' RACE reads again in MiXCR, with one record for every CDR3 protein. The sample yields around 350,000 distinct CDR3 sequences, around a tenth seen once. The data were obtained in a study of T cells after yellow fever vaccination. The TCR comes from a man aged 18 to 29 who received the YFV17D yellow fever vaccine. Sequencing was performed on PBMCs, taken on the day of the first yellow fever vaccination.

DNA of the CDR3: TGTGCCAGCAGTTTCGTCGGGGGCCCGCAAGAGACCCAGTACTTC. As protein: CASSFVGGPQETQYF. The chain joins TRBV27 to TRBJ2-5; D may be TRBD1 or TRBD2 (6 bases each). The V gene's germline CDR1 is MNHEY and CDR2 SMNVEV (reference sequence). This CDR3 is built from 15 residues. V was pared by 3 bases and J by 2 bases, with 13 bases between.